What follows are 7 T cell receptor beta chains derived from one specimen sequenced in a study of breast tumors, draining lymph nodes, adjacent tissues. TCRdb redid the calling of the multiplex PCR reads with MiXCR, one entry per CDR3 protein. The data show about 130,000 distinct CDR3 sequences, 21% seen once. Axillary draining lymph nodes of breast cancer patients supplied the node samples. Sequencing used axillary lymph node tissue. Every receptor here comes from a female donor with breast cancer. Some clones in this sample may be carry-over from other donors' samples.

Many counts were recorded for this clonotype. The chain employs TRBV7-9 and TRBJ2-7; a possible D gene is TRBD1 (6 bases). V was clipped by 5 bases and J by 2 bases, with 16 bases between them. The CDR3 extends over 15 amino acids. Germline lookup yields CDR1 SEHNR and CDR2 FQNEAQ (reference sequence). The CDR3 sequence: CASSPTDRFPYEQYF. The DNA for the CDR3 is TGTGCCAGCAGCCCGACCGACAGGTTTCCCTACGAGCAGTACTTC.

This clonotype was counted only a few times. This chain links TRBV5-4 with TRBJ2-2; possibly TRBD1 for D (5 bases). Trimming removed 3 bases at V and 1 base at J, with 10 bases between. Germline assignment: CDR1 SGHNT and CDR2 YYREEE (reference sequence). The CDR3 has 15 residues. DNA for the CDR3: TGTGCCAGCAGCTCGGGCGACAGGAACACCGGGGAGCTGTTTTTT. It codes for CASSSGDRNTGELFF.

There are many counts of this clonotype. This chain uses TRBV7-6 with TRBJ2-2; D might be TRBD1 or TRBD2, each matching 5 bases. Germline-derived CDR1 and CDR2 are SGHVS and FNYEAQ. This CDR3 has 16 amino acids. Trimming shortened V by 3 bases and J by 2 bases, and 13 bases separated the two germline ends. The CDR3 spells CASSFTGDGNTGELFF. Here the CDR3 DNA reads TGTGCCAGCAGCTTCACCGGGGACGGAAACACCGGGGAGCTGTTTTTT.

This clonotype has ten or more counts. The chain recombines TRBV20-1 with TRBJ2-7; possible D gene TRBD1, 5 bases. Germline loops: CDR1 DFQATT, CDR2 SNEGSKA (reference sequence). V gave up 0 bases and J gave up 7 bases, with 13 bases separating them. The CDR3 is 13 amino acids. The CDR3 region has the DNA TGCAGTGCTAGAGATCCGATCAAGGGGGAGCAGTACTTC. Its protein product is CSARDPIKGEQYF.

As concerns this clonotype: This sequence may be a read error, since a much larger clone differs from it by one base. The chain uses TRBV7-6 and TRBJ2-2, with a weak D call TRBD2 (6 bases). Germline V gene lookup returns CDR1 SGHVS and CDR2 FNYEAQ. The CDR3 runs to 14 residues. CDR3 loop: CASSFATGTGGLFF. CDR3 sequence (DNA): TGTGCCAGCAGCTTTGCGACTGGTACCGGGGGGCTGTTTTTT. The full variable domain, its missing parts supplied by reference TRBV7-6 and TRBJ2-2, is GAGVSQSPRYKVTKRGQDVALRCDPISGHVSLYWYRQALGQGPEFLTYFNYEAQQDKSGLPNDRFSAERPEGSISTLTIQRTEQRDSAMYRCASSFATGTGGLFFGEGSRLTVL.

This clonotype came up many times. The chain couples TRBV5-8 to TRBJ1-2; a possible D gene is TRBD1 (6 bases). The CDR3 contains 14 residues. V shed 5 bases and J shed 3 bases, with 14 bases lying between them. The germline CDR1 and CDR2 sequences are SGHTS and YDEGEE. CDR3 sequence reads: CASRSRAGDYGYTF. The DNA for the CDR3 is TGTGCCAGCAGGAGCCGGGCAGGGGACTATGGCTACACCTTC.

This clonotype has just one count. The CDR3 DNA follows: TGCGCCAGCAGCCTGCCCCGGGCATTAACTAATGAAAAACTGTTTTTT. This gives the protein CASSLPRALTNEKLFF. This chain links TRBV5-1 with TRBJ1-4; D not certain. V was pared by 4 bases and J by 1 base, with 14 bases between. The CDR3 sequence is 16 residues long. The V gene's germline CDR1 is SGHRS and CDR2 YFSETQ.